This record covers a single TCR beta chain. The CDR3 extends over 14 amino acids. V was clipped by 6 bases and J by 4 bases, with 17 bases between them. Per the germline V gene, CDR1 is SGHRS and CDR2 is YFSETQ. The protocol was immunoSEQ multiplex PCR, while the TCRdb copy is restricted to in-frame clones and leaves out a portion. This sample has some 70,000 clones, with 75% to 95% found just once. The sample originates from a study of blood T cell repertoires in COVID-19. Whole-study context: Nucleic acid was either cDNA or gDNA, and it came from T cells, B-cell-depleted T cells, or PBMCs.

This rearrangement joins TRBV5-1 to TRBJ2-7; D is possibly TRBD1 (5 bases). The sequence derives from a man aged 40-50 years with COVID-19, enrolled during active disease. Sequenced: peripheral blood. The DNA of the CDR3 is TGCGCCAGCACCCCGGACAATTTCGGGTACGAGCAGTACTTC. Amino acids: CASTPDNFGYEQYF.